Listed below are T cell receptor beta chains from one sample, sequenced in a study of OX40 agonist ivuxolimab in advanced cancers. Sequencing used immunoSEQ multiplex PCR; TCRdb keeps in-frame clones, though not all of them. The sample carries more than 70,000 clones, more than 80% recorded once. This specimen was CD4+ or CD8+ T cells sorted from blood, taken in a trial of the OX40 agonist ivuxolimab. The receptors stem from an adult with an advanced solid tumor such as melanoma, head and neck, liver or kidney cancer. Each CDR3 is given without its conserved first and last residue. Rows give clone size only sometimes, using once, few, many, or a class for an expanded clone.

TRBJ2-3	15	once	TRBV5-1	ASSSSAGTGGGDTQY
TRBJ2-3	16	once	TRBV5-1	ASSLRVSGRTYADTQY
TRBJ2-3	12	-	TRBV6-5	ASKTGQSTDTQY
TRBJ2-1	13	-	TRBV27	ASSLGQGSYNEQF
TRBJ1-1	13	-	TRBV6-6	ASSYSDRLNTEAF
TRBJ2-7	12	-	TRBV7-9	ASSLAVASYEQY
TRBJ2-5	11	-	TRBV15	ATSRTGRETQY
TRBJ1-3	15	few	TRBV5-1	ASSLASGQGRGNTIY
TRBJ2-2	13	-	TRBV5-1	ASSYGTENTGELF
TRBJ2-3	12	-	TRBV7-8	ASSRQEGKDTQY
TRBJ1-1	12	once	TRBV7-6	ASLQGDRSVCAF
TRBJ1-6	11	few	TRBV6-6	ASSSQGNSPLH
TRBJ1-2	15	-	TRBV4-2	ASSQDLGGGKNYGYT
TRBJ2-2	11	-	TRBV30	AWSNYYTGELF
TRBJ2-7	13	few	TRBV5-1	ASSLAVAGSYEQY
TRBJ1-4	14	-	TRBV25-1	ASSELGGQNNEKLF
TRBJ2-2	10	-	TRBV9	ASSRVTGELF
TRBJ1-2	10	-	TRBV6-5	ASGTANYGYT
TRBJ2-2	11	-	TRBV7-9	ASSHGGTGELF
TRBJ1-2	14	-	TRBV5-4	ASSFNLSQSLYGYT
TRBJ2-5	15	-	TRBV6-1	ASSEAPQGTRQKTQY
TRBJ1-3	14	-	TRBV7-8	ASSLMGGFGGNTIY
TRBJ2-2	14	-	TRBV10-2	ASRESGTSVTGELF
TRBJ1-2	11	-	TRBV25-1	ASREQGNYGYT
TRBJ2-1	10	-	TRBV18	ASSPPTGSQF
TRBJ1-1	11	-	TRBV25-1	ASSEGFRTEAF
TRBJ1-4	13	-	TRBV4-3	ASSQDARSVGELF
TRBJ2-7	12	-	TRBV7-9	ASSSSAGQGEQY
TRBJ1-1	13	-	TRBV5-1	ASSPPGTDYTEAF
TRBJ2-3	13	-	TRBV7-2	ASSRNTGGSDTQY
TRBJ2-1	13	-	TRBV30	AWSGLGQGGNEQF
TRBJ1-1	11	-	TRBV25-1	ASSSGGRTEAF
TRBJ1-3	14	-	TRBV9	ASSVLGQGAGNTIY
TRBJ2-6	16	-	TRBV4-2	ASSASGTGVSGANVLT
TRBJ2-4	14	once	TRBV15	ATSRAGNSGGAIQY
TRBJ1-3	13	-	TRBV18	ASSPFQGSGNTIY
TRBJ1-2	13	-	TRBV7-2	ASSLELGDLRGYT
TRBJ2-6	13	-	TRBV4-3	ASSLQVSGANVLT
TRBJ2-3	15	once	TRBV12-5	ASGLVRTSGTTDTQY
TRBJ1-1	11	-	TRBV6-4	ASSRQGPTEAF
TRBJ2-4	14	-	TRBV25-1	ASSPGLAGGKNIQY
TRBJ1-1	13	-	TRBV7-2	ASSLQDRGWTEAF
TRBJ2-2	14	-	TRBV7-2	ASSLAGGSNTGELF
TRBJ2-4	13	few	TRBV21-1	ASSLAGGPLNIQY
TRBJ1-1	12	once	TRBV6-1	ASSDAGEWTEAF
TRBJ2-5	11	-	TRBV7-7	ASSFGPAETQY
TRBJ1-1	11	-	TRBV30	ACGQRGDTEAF
TRBJ1-4	10	-	TRBV6-6	ASGRAQEKLF
TRBJ1-1	12	-	TRBV6-5	ASSSSPESTEAF
TRBJ1-1	13	-	TRBV18	ASSPRGLKNTEAF
TRBJ2-7	11	few	TRBV18	ASSPRRGHEQY
TRBJ1-3	15	-	TRBV11-2	ASSTPGTGMRGNTIY
TRBJ2-1	13	-	TRBV9	ASTPEGGIYNEQF
TRBJ1-5	13	few	TRBV28	ASRGEGFGNQPQH
TRBJ2-3	13	-	TRBV6-5	ASRRRQGSTDTQY
TRBJ1-3	11	-	TRBV5-6	ASSSDRADTIY
TRBJ2-3	13	-	TRBV11-1	ASSLVWRSTDTQY
TRBJ1-3	13	many	TRBV6-5	ASRRQETSGNTIY
TRBJ1-3	12	few	TRBV7-8	ASRQGGTGNTIY